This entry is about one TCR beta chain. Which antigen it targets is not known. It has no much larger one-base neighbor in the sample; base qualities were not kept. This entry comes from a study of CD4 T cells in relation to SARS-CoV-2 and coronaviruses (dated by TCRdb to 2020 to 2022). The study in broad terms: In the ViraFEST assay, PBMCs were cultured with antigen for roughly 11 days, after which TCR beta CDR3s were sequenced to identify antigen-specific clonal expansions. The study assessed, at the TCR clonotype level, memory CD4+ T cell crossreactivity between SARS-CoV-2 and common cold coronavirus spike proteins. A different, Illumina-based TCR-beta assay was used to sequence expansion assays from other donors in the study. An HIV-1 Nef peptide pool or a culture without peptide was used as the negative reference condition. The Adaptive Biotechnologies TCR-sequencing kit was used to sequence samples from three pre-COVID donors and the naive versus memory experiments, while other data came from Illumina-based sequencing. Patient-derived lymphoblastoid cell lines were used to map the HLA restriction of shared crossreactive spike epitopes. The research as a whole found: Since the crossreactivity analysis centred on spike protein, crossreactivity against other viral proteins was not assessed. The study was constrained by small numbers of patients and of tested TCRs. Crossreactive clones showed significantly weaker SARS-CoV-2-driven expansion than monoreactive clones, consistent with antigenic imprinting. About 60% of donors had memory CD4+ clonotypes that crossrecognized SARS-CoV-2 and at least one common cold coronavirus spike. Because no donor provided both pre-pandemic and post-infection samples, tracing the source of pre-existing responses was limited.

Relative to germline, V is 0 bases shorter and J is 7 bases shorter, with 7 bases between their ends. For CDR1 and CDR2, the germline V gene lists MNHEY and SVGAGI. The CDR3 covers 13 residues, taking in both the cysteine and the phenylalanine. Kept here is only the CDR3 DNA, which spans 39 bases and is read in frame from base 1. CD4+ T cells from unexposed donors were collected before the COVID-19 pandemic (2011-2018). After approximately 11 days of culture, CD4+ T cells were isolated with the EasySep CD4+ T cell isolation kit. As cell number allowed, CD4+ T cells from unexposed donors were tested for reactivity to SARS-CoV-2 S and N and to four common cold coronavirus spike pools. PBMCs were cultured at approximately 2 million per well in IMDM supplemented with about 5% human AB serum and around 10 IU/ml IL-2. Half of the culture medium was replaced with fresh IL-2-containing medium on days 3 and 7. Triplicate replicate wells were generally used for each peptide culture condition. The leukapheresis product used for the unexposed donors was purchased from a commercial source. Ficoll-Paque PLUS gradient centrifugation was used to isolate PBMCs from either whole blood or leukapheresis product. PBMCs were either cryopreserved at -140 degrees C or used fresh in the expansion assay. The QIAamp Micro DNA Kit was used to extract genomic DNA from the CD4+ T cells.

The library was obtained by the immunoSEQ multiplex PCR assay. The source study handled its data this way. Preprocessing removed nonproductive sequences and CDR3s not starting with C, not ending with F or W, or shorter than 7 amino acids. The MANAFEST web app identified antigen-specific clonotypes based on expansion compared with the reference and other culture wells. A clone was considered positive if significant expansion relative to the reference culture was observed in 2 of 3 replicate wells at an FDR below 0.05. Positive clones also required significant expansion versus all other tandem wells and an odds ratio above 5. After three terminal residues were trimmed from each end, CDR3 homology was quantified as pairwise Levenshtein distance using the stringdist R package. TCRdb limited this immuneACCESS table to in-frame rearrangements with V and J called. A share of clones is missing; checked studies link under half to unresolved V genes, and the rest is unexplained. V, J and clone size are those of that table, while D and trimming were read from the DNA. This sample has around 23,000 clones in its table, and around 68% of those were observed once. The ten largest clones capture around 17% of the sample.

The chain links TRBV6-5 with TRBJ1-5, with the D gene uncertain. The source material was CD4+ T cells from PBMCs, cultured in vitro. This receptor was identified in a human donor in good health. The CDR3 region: CASSYSRVQPQHF. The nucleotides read TGTGCCAGCAGTTACTCCCGGGTCCAGCCCCAGCATTTT.